The text below deals with one T cell receptor (beta chain). Its cognate antigen is unknown. The data are from a study of graft-versus-host responses after intestinal transplantation. TCRdb's copy holds only in-frame clones and misses some; the assay was immunoSEQ multiplex PCR. The table has 45,000 to 60,000 clones, about 93% seen once. The input for sequencing was unstimulated CD4+ T cells sorted from spleen or lymph node cells, taken before transplant. The receptor was derived from a human donor who was the organ donor for an intestinal transplant.

The CDR3 DNA sequence: TGTGCCAGCAGCTTGGCTGGGGGGGCGAGCTATGGCTACACCTTC. It specifies CASSLAGGASYGYTF. The chain uses TRBV5-6 and TRBJ1-2; tentative D call: TRBD1 (6 bases). Per germline, CDR1 SGHDT and CDR2 YYEEEE. Trimming took 0 bases from V and 4 from J, leaving 13 bases between them. CDR3 length: 15 residues. Full variable domain (missing parts from reference TRBV5-6 and TRBJ1-2): DAGVTQSPTHLIKTRGQQVTLRCSPKSGHDTVSWYQQALGQGPQFIFQYYEEEERQRGNFPDRFSGHQFPNYSSELNVNALLLGDSALYLCASSLAGGASYGYTFGSGTRLTVV.